In this sample, the clone carrying this T cell receptor (beta chain) turned up a few times. Its matching antigen is unknown. V shed 5 bases and J shed 2 bases, with 19 bases lying between them. Germline V lookup: CDR1 SGHAT, CDR2 FQNNGV. This CDR3 has 18 residues. Pooled in the analysis were second doses at about 4 or about 12 weeks. The repertoire was sequenced with immunoSEQ multiplex PCR; TCRdb's copy has only in-frame clones and lacks some. The data contain roughly 77,000 clones, 80% to 95% of them singletons. This record belongs to a study of T cell responses to AZD1222 COVID-19 vaccine. Findings and limits, study-wide: At baseline, seropositivity was found in only six AZD1222 recipients. Scientists sampled the repertoires only once the peak T cell response had passed. Donors, mostly white British, included more females; clonal diversity was possibly underestimated.

The receptor was isolated from an adult who received the AZD1222 COVID-19 vaccine. The chain links TRBV11-2 to TRBJ1-6, with D possibly matching TRBD1 (5 bases). The source was peripheral blood, collected 28 days after the second AZD1222 dose. CDR3 sequence reads: CASSPLGVEGPYNSPLHF. The CDR3 DNA reads as TGTGCCAGCAGCCCCCTAGGGGTAGAAGGCCCCTATAATTCACCCCTCCACTTT.